This T cell receptor (beta chain) was sequenced during a study of T cell repertoires in ileal Crohn's disease. The length of the CDR3 is 15 residues. J was trimmed by 7 bases and V by 3 bases; bases with no gene match: 9. The germline CDR1 and CDR2 sequences are MDHEN and SYDVKM. Only in-frame clones appear in the TCRdb table, and some are missing; sequencing was by immunoSEQ multiplex PCR. The sample includes around 7,900 clones, roughly 80% of them seen just once. Study-wide findings and caveats: Mucosal expansions were suggested to be mainly CD8 T cells. Every patient over 26.8% clonality showed endoscopic recurrence. Active smokers at surgery had more clonal expansions than non-smokers.

Eligibility required adulthood, ileal or ileocolonic Crohn's disease and indicated ileocolonic resection. Note on this clone: Its antigen remains unidentified.

The material sequenced was ileal tissue. The receptor was derived from an adult with Crohn's disease. This rearrangement joins TRBV28 to TRBJ2-1; 7 bases fit TRBD1. In DNA form, the CDR3 reads TGTGCCAGCAGTTTCATCGGACAGGAATGGAATGAGCAGTTCTTC. The encoded protein is CASSFIGQEWNEQFF.